The source of this T cell receptor (beta chain) is a study of cytomegalovirus exposure and HLA in healthy donors. Study results and caveats: Under in vitro conditions, a few CMV-associated chains were confirmed as specific for CMV antigens. One later analysis, an examination of the 120 or so validation repertoires, found that first-cohort TCR clusters tended to co-occur in them. Rare sequences made up most TCRs, while some public TCRs were found in many donors.

Generated by immunoSEQ multiplex PCR, the TCRdb table keeps only in-frame clones and is missing some. The sample lists more than 120,000 clones, 87% seen once, with 4.5% to 5.5% in the top ten. Concerning this clone: Antigen specificity is unknown.

Germline V gene data show CDR1 as SNHLY and CDR2 as FYNNEI. V shed 8 bases and J shed 11 bases, with 24 bases lying between them. The CDR3 spans 15 residues. The V call is TRBV2, the J call TRBJ1-4; no clear D. Sequencing was carried out using PBMCs. The origin of this receptor is a man younger than 35 in good health and CMV-seropositive. The CDR3 nucleotides read TGTGCCAGCTTACAACTGCCTCTTCTAACGAGGAAACTGTTTTTT. As protein: CASLQLPLLTRKLFF.